These 9 T cell receptor beta chains were sequenced from one sample in a study of blood T cell repertoires in COVID-19. The table came from immunoSEQ multiplex PCR; TCRdb's copy has only in-frame clones and leaves some out. The sample lists 250,000 to 300,000 clones, just over 90% seen once, with roughly 2.1% in the top ten. The source material was PBMCs or T cells enriched from blood (not recorded which). These receptors were collected from a woman in her thirties or forties with acute COVID-19.

This clone was observed a few times. As DNA, the CDR3 is TGCGCCAGCAGCTTGGGTGACTTACAAGAGACCCAGTACTTC. Its translation: CASSLGDLQETQYF. This chain connects TRBV5-1 to TRBJ2-5, with D unresolved. V was trimmed by 0 bases and J by 2 bases, leaving 8 bases between them. This CDR3 has 14 residues. Germline assignment: CDR1 SGHRS and CDR2 YFSETQ.

CDR3 sequence reads: CASSARPWDRRIRSYEQYF. The CDR3 bases are TGTGCCAGCAGCGCGAGGCCCTGGGACAGGCGGATACGGTCCTACGAGCAGTACTTC. This chain connects TRBV7-2 to TRBJ2-7, with 8 bases lining up with TRBD1. Per the germline V gene, CDR1 is SGHTA and CDR2 is FQGNSA. This CDR3 is built from 19 residues. J lost 1 base, V lost 5 bases, and 19 bases had no gene match. The variable domain in full, with the rest retrieved from reference TRBV7-2 and TRBJ2-7, is GAGVSQSPSNKVTEKGKDVELRCDPISGHTALYWYRQSLGQGLEFLIYFQGNSAPDKSGLPSDRFSAERTGGSVSTLTIQRTQQEDSAVYLCASSARPWDRRIRSYEQYFGPGTRLTVT.

The chain employs TRBV14 and TRBJ2-1, with D tentatively TRBD1 (5 bases). The CDR3 is made up of 17 amino acids. Trimming cost V 4 bases and J 0 bases, with 16 bases left between them. CDR1 is SGHDN, CDR2 FVKESK, per germline. The DNA for the CDR3 is TGTGCCAGCAGCCCAAACTTAGGGGTCTTCTCCTACAATGAGCAGTTCTTC. Amino acid sequence: CASSPNLGVFSYNEQFF. Full variable domain (outside the CDR3, taken from reference TRBV14 and TRBJ2-1): EAGVTQFPSHSVIEKGQTVTLRCDPISGHDNLYWYRRVMGKEIKFLLHFVKESKQDESGMPNNRFLAERTGGTYSTLKVQPAELEDSGVYFCASSPNLGVFSYNEQFFGPGTRLTVL.

This clone was counted a few times. The rearrangement links TRBV5-4 to TRBJ1-1; D perhaps matches TRBD1 (6 bases). V was trimmed by 1 base and J by 0 bases, leaving 7 bases between them. CDR3 size: 14 residues. Per germline, CDR1 SGHNT and CDR2 YYREEE (reference sequence). CDR3 coding DNA: TGTGCCAGCAGCTTGAGGGGGATGAACACTGAAGCTTTCTTT. It translates to CASSLRGMNTEAFF.

The V call is TRBV24-1, the J call TRBJ1-2; D unclear. The CDR3 has 13 amino acids. Germline lookup yields CDR1 KGHDR and CDR2 SFDVKD. V shed 6 bases and J shed 4 bases, with 11 bases lying between them. The CDR3 region is CATSLLSFYGYTF. The CDR3 DNA follows: TGTGCCACCAGTTTACTGAGTTTCTATGGCTACACCTTC.

The rearrangement links TRBV29-1 to TRBJ2-1, with no clear D. Trimming stripped 4 bases from V and 0 bases from J, with 7 bases between. Per the germline V gene, CDR1 is SQVTM and CDR2 is ANQGSEA. The CDR3 length is 13 residues. Here the CDR3 reads CSVGANSYNEQFF. In DNA form, the CDR3 reads TGCAGCGTTGGTGCTAACTCCTACAATGAGCAGTTCTTC.

This chain connects TRBV5-5 to TRBJ2-5, with 7 bases matching TRBD1. Germline assignment: CDR1 SGHKS and CDR2 YYEKEE (reference sequence). V trimming: 3 bases; J trimming: 5 bases; junction bases outside the gene matches: 7. CDR3 length: 14 residues. The CDR3 coding sequence is TGTGCCAGCAGCTCAGACAGGGTTCGGGAGACCCAGTACTTC. Encoded protein: CASSSDRVRETQYF.

This chain connects TRBV5-6 to TRBJ1-1; a possible D gene is TRBD1 (6 bases). The CDR3 sequence is 15 residues long. Trimming pared 3 bases from V and 4 bases from J, leaving 16 bases between. From germline, CDR1 is SGHDT and CDR2 YYEEEE. The CDR3 DNA sequence: TGTGCCAGCAGCTGGACGCAGGGGAGAGGCACTGAAGCTTTCTTT. Its protein product is CASSWTQGRGTEAFF.

The chain couples TRBV9 to TRBJ2-2; D not resolved. Germline CDR1 is SGDLS and CDR2 is YYNGEE. This CDR3 is built from 14 residues. V was pared by 6 bases and J by 6 bases, with 15 bases between. This CDR3 reads CASTLTSGAGELFF. CDR3 DNA sequence: TGTGCCAGCACCCTAACATCAGGCGCCGGGGAGCTGTTTTTT.